This T cell receptor beta chain was identified in a study of blood T cells in healthy people across ages. With respect to this clonotype: Its antigen is not known.

Whole-study results and caveats: Both higher diversity and more naive CD4+ cells marked long-lived donors when set against aged donors.

Combining a sample-barcoded 5' primer with a J-beta primer mix, a second PCR ran for roughly 7 to 12 cycles. Each cDNA molecule carried a tag from a template-switch adaptor that contained 12 random nucleotides. Each CDR3 protein is one row after TCRdb ran MiXCR on the 5' RACE reads. Of about 970,000 distinct CDR3 sequences listed, just over 50% are singletons. The sample comprised blood. The clonotype originates from a woman in her sixties in good health.

CDR3 residues: CASTSGVGGELFF. The CDR3 DNA reads as TGTGCCAGCACTAGCGGGGTTGGCGGGGAGCTGTTTTTT. V gene TRBV28 combines with J gene TRBJ2-2; 9 nucleotides match TRBD2. CDR3 length: 13 residues. The germline gives CDR1 MDHEN, CDR2 SYDVKM. The V and J ends lost 7 bases and 7 bases, in that order; junction bases with no gene match: 4.